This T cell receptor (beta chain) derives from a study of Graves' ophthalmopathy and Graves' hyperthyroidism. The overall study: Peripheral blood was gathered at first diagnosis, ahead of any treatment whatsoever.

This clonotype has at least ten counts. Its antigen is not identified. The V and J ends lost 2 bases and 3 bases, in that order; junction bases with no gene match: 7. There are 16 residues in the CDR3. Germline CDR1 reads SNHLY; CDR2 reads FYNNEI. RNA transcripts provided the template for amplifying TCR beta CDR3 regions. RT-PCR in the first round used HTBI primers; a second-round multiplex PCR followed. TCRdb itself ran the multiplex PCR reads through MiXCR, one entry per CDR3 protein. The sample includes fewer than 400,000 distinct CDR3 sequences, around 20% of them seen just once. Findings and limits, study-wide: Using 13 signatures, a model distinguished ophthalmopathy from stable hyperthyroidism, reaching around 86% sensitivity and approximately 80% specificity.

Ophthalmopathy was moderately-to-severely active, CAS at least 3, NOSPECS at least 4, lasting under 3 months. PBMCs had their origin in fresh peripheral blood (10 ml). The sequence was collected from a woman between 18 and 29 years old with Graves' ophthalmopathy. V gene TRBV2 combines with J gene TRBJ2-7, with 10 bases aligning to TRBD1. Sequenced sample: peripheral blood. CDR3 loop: CASSEKGWTGGYEQYF. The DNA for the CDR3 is TGTGCCAGCAGTGAAAAAGGGTGGACAGGGGGCTACGAGCAGTACTTC.